Sequencing of this T cell receptor (beta chain) was carried out in a study of shared clonotypes between healthy human individuals. Overall study context: Participating donors consisted of two women and a few men aged 18 to 49.

Measured with immunoSEQ multiplex PCR; TCRdb has only the in-frame clones, and not every one. Among under 2.5 million clones listed, under 95% were seen once. Overall study results and limits: Larger estimated richness was generally seen in naive subsets than in memory subsets.

This clone has a handful of counts. Antigen: not known. The sequenced sample consisted of naive CD4+ T cells from PBMCs. Subset in this sample: CD45RA+ positively selected. This clonotype was sampled from a man younger than 35 in good health. Some clones in this sample may be carry-over from other donors' samples.

CDR3 sequence (DNA): TGTGCCAGCAGCGGAAGGACAGTTTCTAACTATGGCTACACCTTC. Amino acid sequence: CASSGRTVSNYGYTF. The rearrangement links TRBV7-8 to TRBJ1-2; tentatively, D is TRBD1 (6 bases). Germline CDR1 reads SGHVS; CDR2 reads FQNEAQ. This CDR3 spans 15 amino acids. The ends were cut back, 5 bases at V and 0 bases at J, with 13 bases in the middle.